The text below deals with one T cell receptor (beta chain). Its antigen is currently unknown. Stated time point: pre-treatment sample, taken before nivolumab and TIL therapy. The tumor samples were excised metastases, mostly pleural nodules or supraclavicular lymph nodes. These data come from a study of TIL therapy for anti-PD-1-resistant metastatic lung cancer. This was the immunoSEQ v3 assay. Some clones are missing from TCRdb's copy, which holds only in-frame ones; the method was immunoSEQ multiplex PCR. The sample yields about 12,000 clones, around 58% seen once. The CDR3 is made up of 16 amino acids. The study's findings and limits: Compared with baseline intratumoral T cells, expanded TIL cultures were more clonal and less diverse (roughly 6.5% vs 31%).

This chain joins TRBV21-1 and TRBJ2-1; the table gives TRBD2 as D, unverified against the DNA. TRBV21-1 is tagged as a pseudogene. This clonotype was sampled from a person between 25 and 79 years old with non-small cell lung cancer. Sequences were derived from tumor tissue, sampled at baseline. CDR3 coding DNA: TGTGCCAGCAGCAAAGTGAGCGGGGGCTCCTACAATGAGCAGTTCTTC. The encoded protein is CASSKVSGGSYNEQFF.